This T cell receptor (beta chain) was identified during a study of identifying expanded T cells in peripheral blood (dated by TCRdb to the late 2010s). For context, the study as a whole: Technical replicates were generated by sequencing separate aliquots of the same genomic DNA pool, and four replicates were compared pairwise. The research as a whole found: The authors expected that biological variance in healthy repertoires might rise further over much longer intervals, such as months to years. Around 1.3 differentially abundant clones were flagged by the binomial model between technical replicates, whereas about 16 and 20 were flagged over two weeks and four weeks, respectively. Across all healthy-donor time intervals, the beta-binomial model significantly lowered both the number of clones called differentially abundant and the false-positive rate. For all healthy donors, the variance in clone template counts between roughly 2-week samples rose significantly as total template count increased.

During the collection period, no infections or other immune events were recorded for the healthy donors. Time-dependent variance in a beta-binomial model of T-cell clone differential abundance was calibrated using healthy-donor blood repertoires as a training cohort. The training cohort included around ten healthy donors, of whom 3 were female and 7 were male. Donor ages ranged from roughly 29 to 64 years, with an average of roughly 46 years. Whole blood from each healthy donor was obtained from a commercial supplier and was collected at three time points approximately 15 days apart. For immunosequencing, genomic DNA was extracted from whole blood that had not been sorted. The immunoSEQ Assay, which uses bias-controlled multiplex PCR amplification of genomic DNA, was used to profile TCRbeta CDR3 regions. In the original analysis: The absolute abundance of each unique TCRbeta CDR3 region was quantified after sequences were collapsed and filtered. Two models were used to test differential abundance: a binomial model (Fisher-equivalent) and a beta-binomial model that adds time-dependent variance fitted from healthy donors. Clones with fewer than 5 combined templates were excluded, and clones with Benjamini-Hochberg FDR below 0.01 were called differentially abundant. In the beta-binomial model, variance was expressed as a function of the total template count across the two samples, in the form v = (b*log(k)+a)^2. As stored in TCRdb, this immuneACCESS dataset retains in-frame rearrangements with V and J assigned. A fraction of the clones does not appear; measured against another copy, unresolved V genes explain less than half of the discrepancy, and the remainder lacks a known reason. That table supplies the V and J calls and clone size; D and trimming were determined from the DNA. In this sample the table shows about 97,000 clones, roughly nine tenths of which occur a single time. The ten largest clonotypes hold about 17% of the sample.

Details on this clone: Its antigen is currently not known. Per-nucleotide qualities are absent, and no much larger clonotype sits a single base away.

The junction shows trimming of 7 bases on V and 7 bases on J, plus 16 bases between the germline ends. From cysteine to phenylalanine, the CDR3 is 14 amino acids long. Only the CDR3 part of the read is kept: 42 bases, read in frame from the first base. For CDR1 and CDR2, the germline V gene lists SNHLY and FYNNEI. This clonotype was obtained from a person between 18 and 75 years old in good health. Material: blood. Rearrangement joined TRBV2 to TRBJ2-2, with the D gene not clear enough to name. The CDR3 region: CASKTAPAGGELFF. The sequence in DNA is TGTGCCAGCAAGACGGCACCCGCCGGCGGGGAGCTGTTTTTT.